These T cell receptor beta chains were read from a single sample in a study of T cell responses to AZD1222 COVID-19 vaccine. Some clones are missing from TCRdb's copy, which holds only in-frame ones; the method was immunoSEQ multiplex PCR. The top ten hold 0.95% to 1% of the sample, which has around 170,000 clones, roughly 88% seen once. The sample here was peripheral blood, taken on day 0 of AZD1222 vaccination. The source is an adult in good health. CDR3s leave out the opening cysteine and the closing phenylalanine or tryptophan.

V: TRBV25-1; J: TRBJ2-3; CDR3: ATQSGNTDTQY
V: TRBV13; J: TRBJ2-1; CDR3: ASSLARGSNEQF
V: TRBV25-1; J: TRBJ2-1; CDR3: ASSAYYNEQF
V: TRBV19; J: TRBJ1-1; CDR3: ASSIIARGPEAF
V: TRBV3-1/TRBV3-2; J: TRBJ1-6; CDR3: ASSQAGEGDSPLH
V: TRBV10-1; J: TRBJ2-7; CDR3: ASSESLSGNYEQY
V: TRBV19; J: TRBJ2-7; CDR3: ASRAANYEQY
V: TRBV5-1; J: TRBJ2-1; CDR3: ASSLEWTVPNEQF
V: TRBV2; J: TRBJ1-2; CDR3: ASTWDRGIGGYT
V: TRBV12-3/TRBV12-4; J: TRBJ1-2; CDR3: ASSPDRRLGYT
V: TRBV4-3; J: TRBJ1-1; CDR3: ASSQDDGGMNTEAF
V: TRBV6-6; J: TRBJ2-7; CDR3: ASSPIAGTSGQSEQY
V: TRBV29-1; J: TRBJ1-2; CDR3: SVERSKRENYGYT
V: TRBV5-4; J: TRBJ2-7; CDR3: ASSIGTGTYEQY
V: TRBV2; J: TRBJ1-5; CDR3: ASNDRGPGQPQH
V: TRBV9; J: TRBJ1-5; CDR3: ASSSCPGLGGGCCNQPQH
V: TRBV5-1; J: TRBJ2-1; CDR3: ASSYGLAGSNEQF
V: TRBV4-3; J: TRBJ2-1; CDR3: ASSQDRGFSYNEQF
V: TRBV24-1; J: TRBJ2-1; CDR3: ATSDFAPLATLGANEQF
V: TRBV6-5; J: TRBJ2-1; CDR3: ASSYSNGGTYNEQF
V: TRBV6-2/TRBV6-3; J: TRBJ1-5; CDR3: ASSYRGLGQPQH
V: TRBV27; J: TRBJ2-2; CDR3: ASSLWIDGELF
V: TRBV2; J: TRBJ2-1; CDR3: ARGEPNNEQF
V: TRBV7-8; J: TRBJ1-5; CDR3: ASSFLQGGQGPQH
V: TRBV27; J: TRBJ2-7; CDR3: ASSLDVGRGYEQY
V: TRBV29-1; J: TRBJ2-5; CDR3: SVDMGVSRETQY
V: TRBV6-5; J: TRBJ2-1; CDR3: ASSQRGISYNEQF
V: TRBV7-9; J: TRBJ1-4; CDR3: ASSPGGKREGERLF
V: TRBV19; J: TRBJ1-1; CDR3: ASSWTTEAF
V: TRBV7-9; J: TRBJ1-6; CDR3: ASRNRASNSPLH
V: TRBV5-3; J: TRBJ1-5; CDR3: ARKYQPQH
V: TRBV13; J: TRBJ2-1; CDR3: ASSSAGGYNEQF
V: TRBV7-2; J: TRBJ1-6; CDR3: ASSLSSSYNSPLH